The text below deals with one TCR beta chain. Per the original methods: Amplification of reference gene primers provided the estimated nucleated cell counts. Libraries were prepared by immunoSEQ multiplex PCR; TCRdb keeps only in-frame clonotypes and omits some of them. The V and J calls and the clone size are those of that table, but D and trimming were determined from the DNA. The sample has approximately 150,000 clones, more than 75% seen once; the top ten hold around 38%. The CDR3 totals 15 residues. The V gene's germline CDR1 is MGHRA and CDR2 YSYEKL. Trimming cost V 4 bases and J 4 bases; bases outside gene matches: 8. The sample belongs to a study of blood T cell repertoires in COVID-19. At the level of the study: Samples taken during acute and convalescent COVID-19 were collected in the United States, Italy and Spain. T cells, B-cell-depleted T cells, or PBMCs supplied cDNA or gDNA.

The sequence derives from a man aged 45-65 years who had recovered from COVID-19. Sample: peripheral blood. The rearrangement joins TRBV4-1 to TRBJ1-2, with 8 nucleotides matching TRBD1. CDR3 region: CASSPTGQGTYGYTF. CDR3 DNA: TGCGCCAGCAGCCCTACAGGACAGGGTACCTATGGCTACACCTTC.